This T cell receptor beta chain came from a study of T cell responses to AZD1222 COVID-19 vaccine. Findings and limits, study-wide: Clonal diversity was possibly underestimated, and white British individuals and females predominated among donors. At baseline, seropositivity was found in only six or seven AZD1222 recipients. In the spike-specific TCR repertoire, nearly half reportedly target unmutated variant regions. The breadth and depth of Spike-specific TCRs increased once two AZD1222 doses had been given.

V was cut by 1 base and J by 1 base, with 10 bases left in between. Germline CDR1 reads SEHNR; CDR2 reads FQNEAQ (reference sequence). The CDR3 contains 15 residues. Sequenced by immunoSEQ multiplex PCR; TCRdb stores in-frame clones only, minus some. This sample has more than 85,000 clones; 88% occur once, and the top ten carry over 1.5%. Regarding this clone: Its antigen is undetermined.

The chain uses TRBV7-9 and TRBJ1-1; perhaps TRBD1 as D (5 bases). The clonotype originates from an adult in good health. The sample consisted of peripheral blood, taken on day 0 of AZD1222 vaccination. CDR3 sequence reads: CASSLGGWGNTEAFF. The DNA for the CDR3 is TGTGCCAGCAGCTTAGGGGGCTGGGGGAACACTGAAGCTTTCTTT.